These T cell receptor beta chains were read from a single sample in a study of cytomegalovirus exposure and HLA in healthy donors. TCRdb's table, derived via immunoSEQ multiplex PCR, lists solely in-frame clones and lacks some. The data contain around 200,000 clones, 70% to 75% of them singletons. Sequencing was performed on PBMCs. The receptors stem from a woman aged 25 to 39 in good health and CMV-seropositive. Both conserved end residues are part of each CDR3. D genes are given only for firm matches. Not every row has a clone size; where given, it reads once, few, many or a size class.

J	size	V	D	CDR3	DNA
TRBJ2-1	.	TRBV11-3	TRBD2	CASSLGLANEQFF	TGTGCCAGCAGCTTAGGACTAGCGAATGAGCAGTTCTTC
TRBJ1-1	.	TRBV11-2	.	CASSRGQMNTEAFF	TGTGCCAGCAGCCGGGGACAAATGAACACTGAAGCTTTCTTT
TRBJ2-5	.	TRBV14	TRBD2	CASRAGGLLETQYF	TGTGCCAGTCGAGCGGGAGGACTTTTAGAGACCCAGTACTTC
TRBJ1-1	few	TRBV5-1	.	CASSYPTDEAFF	TGCGCCAGCAGCTACCCGACAGATGAAGCTTTCTTT
TRBJ1-2	.	TRBV7-2	.	CASSLESARIYGYTF	TGTGCCAGCAGCTTAGAATCTGCGCGTATCTATGGCTACACCTTC
TRBJ1-1	.	TRBV29-1	TRBD1	CSDRTGDTEAFF	TGCAGCGACAGGACAGGTGACACTGAAGCTTTCTTT
TRBJ1-2	.	TRBV19	.	CASSSPGGANGYTF	TGTGCCAGTAGTTCCCCCGGGGGGGCCAATGGCTACACCTTC
TRBJ2-1	.	TRBV11-3	.	CASSLGGLTNEQFF	TGTGCCAGCAGCTTAGGGGGACTTACGAATGAGCAGTTCTTC
TRBJ1-4	.	TRBV28	TRBD1	CASGTSGGTEKLFF	TGTGCCAGCGGGACTTCAGGGGGCACTGAAAAACTGTTTTTT
TRBJ2-7	.	TRBV19	TRBD2	CASNPGLAVYEQYF	TGTGCCAGTAATCCCGGACTAGCGGTCTACGAGCAGTACTTC
TRBJ2-7	.	TRBV7-7	TRBD2	CASSLEPGGLAGVAEQYF	TGTGCTAGCAGCTTAGAACCGGGGGGACTAGCGGGAGTCGCCGAGCAGTACTTC
TRBJ1-5	.	TRBV7-9	TRBD1	CASSIDRGRGNQPQHF	TGTGCCAGCAGCATTGACAGGGGGCGAGGGAATCAGCCCCAGCATTTT
TRBJ2-1	.	TRBV13	TRBD2	CASNPRLASNEQFF	TGTGCCAGCAACCCCAGACTAGCGTCGAATGAGCAGTTCTTC
TRBJ1-1	.	TRBV28	.	CASSLSPGRVGAFF	TGTGCCAGCAGTTTATCCCCAGGGCGAGTGGGAGCTTTCTTT
TRBJ2-3	few	TRBV5-1	TRBD2	CASSLGTSGRSDTQYF	TGCGCCAGCAGCTTGGGAACTAGCGGGAGGTCCGATACGCAGTATTTT
TRBJ2-7	.	TRBV6-1	TRBD2	CASLLAGGYEQYF	TGTGCCAGTTTACTAGCGGGAGGCTACGAGCAGTACTTC
TRBJ2-5	once	TRBV27	TRBD2	CASSLRGLAYQETQYF	TGTGCCAGCAGTTTGAGAGGACTAGCTTATCAAGAGACCCAGTACTTC
TRBJ1-1	.	TRBV5-4	TRBD1	CASNVWDSMTEAFF	TGTGCCAGCAACGTATGGGACAGTATGACTGAAGCTTTCTTT
TRBJ2-6	few	TRBV6-1	TRBD1	CASSGYRGSGANVLTF	TGTGCCAGCAGTGGGTACAGGGGGTCTGGGGCCAACGTCCTGACTTTC
TRBJ2-2	few	TRBV27	.	CASSLGQGPGELFF	TGTGCCAGCAGTTTAGGGCAGGGCCCCGGGGAGCTGTTTTTT
TRBJ2-5	.	TRBV5-1	.	CASSSTGGAGKETQYF	TGCGCCAGCAGCTCTACAGGGGGAGCGGGGAAAGAGACCCAGTACTTC
TRBJ1-1	.	TRBV2	.	CASRETSISNTEAFF	TGTGCCAGCAGAGAAACCAGTATCTCGAACACTGAAGCTTTCTTT
TRBJ2-3	.	TRBV7-7	TRBD2	CATTPGTSGTDTQYF	TGTGCCACCACCCCGGGGACTAGCGGCACAGATACGCAGTATTTT